This T cell receptor beta chain was sequenced in a study of T-cell reconstitution after alpha-beta-depleted transplantation in children. Study outcomes and limitations: After one year, T-cell counts and TCRbeta diversity mostly came from new T cells.

The CDR3 length is 14 residues. Trimming removed 4 bases at V and 4 bases at J, with 14 bases between. This clonotype has at least ten counts. Its target is unknown. TCRbeta library construction was performed incorporating unique molecular identifiers. TCRdb re-derived calls from the PCR reads in MiXCR, one entry per CDR3 protein. The profile shows 350,000 to 500,000 distinct CDR3 sequences, approximately 42% of them singletons. Specimen: PBMCs, collected before TCRalphabeta/CD19-depleted stem cell transplant. The sequence was collected from a girl aged 2 to 9 with aplastic anemia, due to receive a stem cell transplant. This chain connects TRBV12-3 or TRBV12-4 to TRBJ2-7; maybe TRBD2 (5 bases). The CDR3 sequence is CASSSREGGYEQYF. CDR3 sequence (DNA): TGTGCCAGCAGTTCCCGAGAGGGCGGATACGAGCAGTACTTC.